This T cell receptor (beta chain) was observed in a study of shared T cell receptors in the human thymus. Unmatched junction bases numbered 9, after V lost 5 bases and J lost 4 bases. The V gene's germline CDR1 is MNHEY and CDR2 SMNVEV (reference sequence). This CDR3 has 16 residues. Sequenced by immunoSEQ multiplex PCR; TCRdb stores in-frame clones only, minus some. There are 600,000 or so clones in the sample; about 90% occur only once, and 0.0094% lies in the top ten. Another study also made use of these data, one on human thymus T cells.

Sequencing input: thymocytes. The sequence derives from a boy younger than two with a congenital heart defect. The chain has TRBV27 and TRBJ2-7; TRBD2 matches 12 bases. The CDR3 DNA reads as TGTGCCAGCAGTCCCGCTAGCGGGAGGGCCGTATACGAGCAGTACTTC. Protein sequence: CASSPASGRAVYEQYF.